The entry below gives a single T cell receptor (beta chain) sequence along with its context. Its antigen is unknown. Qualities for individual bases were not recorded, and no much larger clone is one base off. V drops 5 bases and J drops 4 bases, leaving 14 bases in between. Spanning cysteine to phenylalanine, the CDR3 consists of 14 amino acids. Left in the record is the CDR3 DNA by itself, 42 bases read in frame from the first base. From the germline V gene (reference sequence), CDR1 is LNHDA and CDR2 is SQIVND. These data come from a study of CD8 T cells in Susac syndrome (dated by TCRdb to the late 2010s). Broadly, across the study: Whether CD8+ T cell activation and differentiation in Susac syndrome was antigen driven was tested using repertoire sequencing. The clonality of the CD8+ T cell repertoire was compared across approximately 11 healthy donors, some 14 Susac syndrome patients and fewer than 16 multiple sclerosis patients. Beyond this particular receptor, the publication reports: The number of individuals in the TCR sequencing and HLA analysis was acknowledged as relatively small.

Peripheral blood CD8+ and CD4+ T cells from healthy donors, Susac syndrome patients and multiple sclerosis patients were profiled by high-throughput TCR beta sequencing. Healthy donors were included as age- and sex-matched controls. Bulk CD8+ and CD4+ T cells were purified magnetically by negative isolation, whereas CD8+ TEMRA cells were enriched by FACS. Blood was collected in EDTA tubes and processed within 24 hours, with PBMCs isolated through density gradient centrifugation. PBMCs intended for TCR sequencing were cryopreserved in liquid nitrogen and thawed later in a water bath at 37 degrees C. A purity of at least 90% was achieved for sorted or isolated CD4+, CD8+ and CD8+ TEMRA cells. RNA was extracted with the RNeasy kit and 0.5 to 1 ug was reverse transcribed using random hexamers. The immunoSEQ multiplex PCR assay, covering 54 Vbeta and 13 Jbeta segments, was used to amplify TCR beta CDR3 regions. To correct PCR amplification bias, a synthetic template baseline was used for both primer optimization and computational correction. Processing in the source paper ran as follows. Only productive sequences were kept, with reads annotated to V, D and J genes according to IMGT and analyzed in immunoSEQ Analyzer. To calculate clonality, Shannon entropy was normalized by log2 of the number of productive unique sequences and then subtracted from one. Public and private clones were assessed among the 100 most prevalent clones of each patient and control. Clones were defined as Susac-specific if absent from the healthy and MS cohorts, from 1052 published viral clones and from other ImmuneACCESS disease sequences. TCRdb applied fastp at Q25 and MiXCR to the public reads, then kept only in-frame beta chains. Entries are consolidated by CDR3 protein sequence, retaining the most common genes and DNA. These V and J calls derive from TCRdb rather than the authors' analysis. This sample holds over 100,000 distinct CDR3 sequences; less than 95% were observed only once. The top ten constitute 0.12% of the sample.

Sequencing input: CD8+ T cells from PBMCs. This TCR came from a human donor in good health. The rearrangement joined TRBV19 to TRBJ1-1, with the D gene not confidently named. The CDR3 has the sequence CASSFGRVGTEAFF. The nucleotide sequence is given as TGTGCCAGTAGTTTCGGACGGGTCGGCACTGAAGCTTTCTTT.